A single sample is the source of the 2 T cell receptor beta chains below, sequenced in a study of cytomegalovirus exposure and HLA in healthy donors. PCR employed 60 Vbeta and 13 Jbeta primers. Generated by immunoSEQ multiplex PCR, the TCRdb table keeps only in-frame clones and is missing some. The table includes fewer than 150,000 clones, approximately 80% detected once. Sequenced: PBMCs. The receptor source for this set is a woman between 45 and 60 years old in good health and CMV-seronegative.

The CDR3 region has the DNA TGTGCCAGCTCACTCCGACAGGGGATAGAGGAAAAACTGTTTTTT. Its translation is CASSLRQGIEEKLFF. V is TRBV18 and J is TRBJ1-4; 8 nucleotides agree with TRBD1. V lost 4 bases to trimming and J lost 8 bases; unmatched junction nucleotides: 9. The germline V gene has CDR1 KGHSH and CDR2 LQKENI. The CDR3 has 15 amino acids.

This clone occurred a few times. The chain carries TRBV6-1 and TRBJ1-6, with unresolved D. CDR1 MNHNS and CDR2 SASEGT come from the germline V gene. Trimming stripped 4 bases from V and 9 bases from J, with 10 bases between. CDR3 length: 13 amino acids. The CDR3, as DNA: TGTGCCAGCAGTGCCTTGGAGGGTTCACCCCTCCACTTT. Amino acids: CASSALEGSPLHF.